These 12 T cell receptor beta chains originate from one sample sequenced in a study of tissue T cells after allogeneic stem cell transplantation. Generated by immunoSEQ multiplex PCR, the TCRdb table keeps only in-frame clones and is missing some. The profile shows about 50,000 clones, around 67% of them singletons. Specimen: sorted cells pooled from one or two spleens. These receptors were obtained from a pool of C57BL/6 mice in good health.

Regarding this clone: Mouse gene names apply. The read comes to an end 1 residue before the CDR3 does, leaving the germline J gene to fill in the end. This sequence joins TRBV19 and TRBJ1-4, with D possibly matching TRBD1 (5 bases). The germline V and J ends were trimmed by 2 bases and 7 bases, with 9 bases remaining between them. This CDR3 has 13 residues. CDR1 and CDR2 (germline): FNHDT, SITEND (reference sequence). Incomplete CDR3 DNA: TGTGCCAGCAGTATGGGGGGATTCGAAAGATTATTT. It encodes CASSMGGFERLF. The full CDR3 reads CASSMGGFERLFF.

Concerning this clone itself: Gene names and germline match the mouse. The part of the CDR3 DNA that was read is TGTGCAAGCAGCCCGGGACTGGGGGGGCGCGTCACCGGGCAGCTCTAC. Protein product: CASSPGLGGRVTGQLY. The whole CDR3 protein reads CASSPGLGGRVTGQLYF. The V call is TRBV16, the J call TRBJ2-2; 14 bases map to TRBD2. The DNA ends 1 residue before the CDR3 does, and the rest of the CDR3 is filled in from the germline J gene. The CDR3 loop spans 17 amino acids. From germline, CDR1 is SGHSA and CDR2 FRNQAP. With 5 bases clipped from V and 4 bases from J, the junction kept 6 bases outside the gene matches. The full variable domain, completed using reference TRBV16 and TRBJ2-2, is NAGVIQTPRHKVTGKGQEATLWCEPISGHSAVFWYRQTIVQGLEFLTYFRNQAPIDDSGMPKERFSAQMPNQSHSTLKIQSTQPQDSAVYLCASSPGLGGRVTGQLYFGEGSKLTVL.

Notes on this clone: The germline and genes are mouse ones. The read ends 1 residue early relative to the CDR3; the germline J gene fills the gap. The V and J genes are TRBV13-3 and TRBJ2-7; tentative D call: TRBD1 (5 bases). Germline lookup yields CDR1 NNHDY and CDR2 SYVADS. This CDR3 has 11 amino acids. V was shortened by 4 bases and J by 7 bases, with 9 bases between the two germline ends. CDR3 region: CASSPRVEQYF. The part of the CDR3 DNA that was read is TGTGCCAGCAGTCCCAGGGTGGAACAGTAC.

As regards this clone: Any gene name here is a mouse gene name. The sequenced fragment ends 1 residue before the CDR3 boundary, so the rest is inferred from the germline J gene. This sequence joins TRBV13-1 and TRBJ2-5, with D possibly being TRBD1 (5 bases). Germline CDR1 and CDR2: NSHNY and SYGAGN. This CDR3 is 15 amino acids long. The V and J ends lost 3 bases and 0 bases respectively, with 11 bases between them. The DNA read from the CDR3 is TGTGCCAGCAGTGTAGACAGAGTCAACCAAGACACCCAGTAC. It yields the protein CASSVDRVNQDTQY. The full-length CDR3 reads as CASSVDRVNQDTQYF.

This clone was picked up a small number of times. Mouse gene names and germline throughout. The read ends 1 residue before the CDR3 terminus; that terminus is restored from the germline J gene. This same CDR3 is encoded by further DNA sequences in the sample. This chain links TRBV1 with TRBJ2-7; D not resolved. Trimming pared 2 bases from V and 0 bases from J, leaving 2 bases between. Germline V gives CDR1 NSQYPW, CDR2 LRSPGD (reference sequence). This CDR3 is built from 12 residues. CDR3 bases read: TGCACCTGCAGTGCAAGCTCCTATGAACAGTAC. Its protein product is CTCSASSYEQY. In full, the CDR3 is CTCSASSYEQYF.

Worth noting for this clone: Germline and genes here are mouse. The read ends 1 residue early relative to the CDR3; the germline J gene fills the gap. The chain combines TRBV20 with TRBJ1-1; 8 positions agree with TRBD1. V gave up 6 bases and J gave up 1 base; unmatched junction bases: 4. CDR1 GFQATS and CDR2 STVNSAI come from the germline V gene. The CDR3 length is 13 residues. The chain's CDR3 is CGAPGQVNTEVFF. The sequenced part of the CDR3 DNA is TGTGGTGCGCCGGGACAGGTAAACACAGAAGTCTTC. Filled out from reference TRBV20 and TRBJ1-1, the complete variable domain reads GALVYQYPRRTICKSGTSMRMECQAVGFQATSVAWYRQSPQKTFELIALSTVNSAIKYEQNFTQEKFPISHPNLSFSSMTVLNAYLEDRGLYLCGAPGQVNTEVFFGKGTRLTVV.

Of note for this clone: Each gene name is a mouse one. The sequence runs out 1 residue before the end of the CDR3; the remainder is reconstructed from the germline J gene. The chain is built from TRBV12-1 and TRBJ1-5; the match to TRBD1 covers 8 bases. CDR1 is SGHSN, CDR2 HYEKVE, per germline. V dropped 2 bases and J dropped 0; count of bases not matched to a gene: 2. This CDR3 has 15 amino acids. CDR3 in amino acids: CASSRQGYNNQAPLF. The covered CDR3 bases are TGTGCCAGCTCTCGACAGGGGTATAACAACCAGGCTCCGCTT. Variable domain in full (rest from reference TRBV12-1 and TRBJ1-5): DSGVVQSPRHIIKEKGGRSVLTCIPISGHSNVVWYQQTLGKELKFLIQHYEKVERDKGFLPSRFSVQQFDDYHSEMNMSALELEDSAMYFCASSRQGYNNQAPLFGEGTRLSVL.

Note on this clone: Gene names denote mouse genes. The CDR3 end lies 1 residue beyond the end of the read and is filled in from the germline J gene. V usage is TRBV13-2 and J usage is TRBJ1-3, with D uncertain. From germline, CDR1 is NNHNN and CDR2 SYGAGS (reference sequence). This CDR3 is built from 14 residues. V lost 3 bases and J 0 bases, leaving 7 bases between the germline ends. This chain's CDR3 is CASGGGNSGNTLYF. CDR3 DNA (partial): TGTGCCAGCGGTGGAGGGAATTCTGGAAATACGCTCTAT.

This clone has more than one count but fewer than ten. Gene names refer to mouse genes. The CDR3 extends 1 residue past the end of the read, so its final part is completed from the germline J gene. The V call is TRBV26, the J call TRBJ2-1; weak D call: TRBD1 (6 bases). Trimming cost V 8 bases and J 1 base, with 12 bases left between them. The CDR3 has 14 residues. Germline CDR1 reads KGHPV; CDR2 reads FQNQEV (reference sequence). The CDR3 reads CASRRDKNYAEQFF. The CDR3 DNA, read in part, is TGTGCCAGCCGTAGGGACAAAAACTATGCTGAGCAGTTC.

Of note for this clone: Gene names and germline match the mouse. The read ends 1 residue shy of where the CDR3 ends; the end is completed using the germline J gene. The chain combines TRBV29 with TRBJ1-6; no clear D. TRBJ1-6 is classed as an ORF, of uncertain function. The CDR3 extends over 13 amino acids. Trimming shortened V by 4 bases and J by 7 bases, and 8 bases separated the two germline ends. Germline V CDR1 and CDR2: MSHET, SYDVDS. The DNA read from the CDR3 is TGTGCTAGCAGTTCCCGACAAAATTCGCCCCTCTAC. Its protein is CASSSRQNSPLY. The full-length CDR3 reads as CASSSRQNSPLYF.

Remarks on this clone: Mouse names are used for the genes. The read halts 1 residue ahead of the CDR3 end, with the missing end drawn from the germline J gene. The chain combines TRBV13-2 with TRBJ1-3; TRBD1 is a possible D gene (5 bases). CDR3 size: 14 residues. V was clipped by 5 bases and J by 0 bases, with 9 bases between them. The germline CDR1 and CDR2 sequences are NNHNN and SYGAGS (reference sequence). The part of the CDR3 DNA that was read is TGTGCCAGCGGGCGACAGTCTTCTGGAAATACGCTCTAT. It is translated as CASGRQSSGNTLY. The whole CDR3 sequence is CASGRQSSGNTLYF.

This clone has more than one count but fewer than ten. Gene names are the mouse ones. Other nucleotide sequences in the sample specify the same CDR3. The CDR3 spells CASSLGQYEQYF. The covered CDR3 bases are TGTGCCAGCAGCTTGGGACAGTATGAACAGTAC. This sequence joins TRBV3 and TRBJ2-7, with 7 bases that match TRBD1. The CDR3 end is not reached by the read, which stops 1 residue before it; the germline J gene fills it in. The CDR3 sequence is 12 residues long. Germline V lookup: CDR1 SNHLY, CDR2 FYNGKV (reference sequence). Unmatched junction bases numbered 0, after V lost 3 bases and J lost 4 bases.